This is a list of T cell receptor beta chains from one sample in a study of blood T cells in healthy people across ages. One entry per CDR3 protein results from TCRdb running MiXCR on the 5' RACE reads. The profile shows 1.5 million to 2 million distinct CDR3 sequences, roughly 32% of them singletons. The sample consisted of blood. The source is a woman in her twenties or thirties in good health. Both conserved end residues are part of each CDR3. The order of the fields is clone size, J gene, D gene, V gene, CDR3 protein, CDR3 DNA. D genes are given only for firm matches. Size tells how often a clone was seen (once, few, many) or the class of an expanded clone, and some rows leave it out.

few	TRBJ2-1	.	TRBV3-1	CASTLGGKPNEQFF	TGTGCCAGCACCCTGGGGGGAAAGCCCAATGAGCAGTTCTTC
.	TRBJ2-3	TRBD2	TRBV19	CASSISGLAGLTDTQYF	TGTGCCAGTAGTATTTCGGGACTAGCGGGACTCACAGATACGCAGTATTTT
few	TRBJ2-3	TRBD2	TRBV4-1	CASSQVWLAVSTDTQYF	TGCGCCAGCAGCCAAGTATGGCTAGCGGTTAGCACAGATACGCAGTATTTT
many	TRBJ2-5	.	TRBV7-9	CASSSGLSETQYF	TGTGCCAGCAGCTCGGGACTTTCGGAGACCCAGTACTTC
few	TRBJ2-1	TRBD2	TRBV10-3	CAISGGLAEYNEQFF	TGTGCCATCAGTGGGGGACTAGCGGAGTACAATGAGCAGTTCTTC
.	TRBJ2-7	TRBD2	TRBV5-1	CASSSVLGLAGRTYEQYF	TGCGCCAGCAGCTCGGTCTTGGGACTAGCGGGACGAACCTACGAGCAGTACTTC
few	TRBJ1-1	.	TRBV5-1	CASSLAAEVNTEAFF	TGCGCCAGCAGCTTGGCCGCAGAGGTGAACACTGAAGCTTTCTTT
many	TRBJ2-1	TRBD2	TRBV9	CASTPSGRDSGEQFF	TGTGCCAGCACCCCTAGCGGGAGAGATTCTGGAGAGCAGTTCTTC
.	TRBJ2-3	TRBD2	TRBV10-2	CASSAVLAARTDTQYF	TGCGCCAGCAGTGCTGTGCTAGCGGCCCGCACAGATACGCAGTATTTT
.	TRBJ2-7	.	TRBV21-1	CASSKRRGGYEQYF	TGTGCCAGCAGCAAACGGAGGGGTGGCTACGAGCAGTACTTC
.	TRBJ1-2	TRBD1	TRBV3-1	CASSQADRGSFSGYTF	TGTGCCAGCAGCCAAGCGGACAGGGGATCCTTCTCTGGCTACACCTTC
.	TRBJ2-1	.	TRBV25-1	CASSDQDNEQFF	TGTGCCAGCAGTGACCAAGACAATGAGCAGTTCTTC
few	TRBJ2-3	.	TRBV7-6	CASSSRTASTDTQYF	TGTGCCAGCAGCTCCAGGACAGCGAGCACAGATACGCAGTATTTT
.	TRBJ2-7	.	TRBV5-1	CASSFGTCEQYF	TGCGCCAGCAGCTTTGGGACCTGCGAGCAGTACTTC
few	TRBJ1-5	.	TRBV20-1	CSARDRDDQPQHF	TGCAGTGCTAGAGATAGAGACGATCAGCCCCAGCATTTT
few	TRBJ1-6	.	TRBV9	CASSVEGRADSPLHF	TGTGCCAGCAGCGTAGAAGGCAGGGCGGATTCACCCCTCCACTTT
.	TRBJ2-5	.	TRBV20-1	CSASSMQETQYF	TGCAGTGCTAGCTCGATGCAAGAGACCCAGTACTTC
few	TRBJ2-3	TRBD2	TRBV15	CATSRRLAGSDTQYF	TGTGCCACCAGCAGACGACTAGCGGGATCAGATACGCAGTATTTT
few	TRBJ2-3	TRBD2	TRBV10-1	CASSRAGRATDTQYF	TGCGCCAGCAGCCGAGCGGGGAGGGCCACAGATACGCAGTATTTT
few	TRBJ2-2	.	TRBV4-1	CASSQDSQGHNTGELFF	TGCGCCAGCAGCCAAGATAGCCAGGGGCATAACACCGGGGAGCTGTTTTTT
.	TRBJ1-5	.	TRBV7-6	CASSLEREQPQHF	TGTGCCAGCAGCTTAGAACGGGAGCAGCCCCAGCATTTT
few	TRBJ2-3	.	TRBV20-1	CSAIVGALDTQYF	TGCAGTGCAATCGTAGGGGCGCTAGATACGCAGTATTTT
.	TRBJ2-4	.	TRBV7-9	CASSRMGDIQYF	TGTGCCAGCAGCAGGATGGGTGACATTCAGTACTTC
.	TRBJ1-2	.	TRBV29-1	CSAERGTNYGYTF	TGCAGCGCAGAGCGGGGGACTAACTATGGCTACACCTTC
few	TRBJ1-1	TRBD1	TRBV27	CASQTGGTEAFF	TGTGCCAGCCAGACAGGGGGCACTGAAGCTTTCTTT
.	TRBJ2-2	TRBD2	TRBV20-1	CSASSGTTNTGELFF	TGCAGTGCTAGCTCCGGGACTACCAACACCGGGGAGCTGTTTTTT
few	TRBJ2-1	.	TRBV10-3	CAISDRVDEQFF	TGTGCCATCAGTGACAGGGTCGATGAGCAGTTCTTC
many	TRBJ2-7	.	TRBV3-1	CASSQGTGRSYEQYF	TGTGCCAGCAGCCAAGGAACGGGACGTAGCTACGAGCAGTACTTC
.	TRBJ1-2	.	TRBV18	CASSEVRGWNGYTF	TGTGCCAGCAGTGAAGTGAGGGGGTGGAATGGCTACACCTTC